Below are 24 T cell receptor beta chains sequenced from a single sample in a study of identical twins. TCRdb reprocessed the 5' RACE reads with MiXCR, giving one entry per CDR3 protein. In the table there are 350,000 to 500,000 distinct CDR3 sequences, 15% to 20% of which are singletons. The specimen sequenced was naive T cells sorted from blood. The receptors come from a man in his fifties or sixties in good health.

This clonotype was seen a handful of times. The V gene is TRBV9, the J gene TRBJ2-3; D might be TRBD1 or TRBD2, each matching 5 bases. The CDR3 extends over 14 amino acids. V was pared by 0 bases and J by 0 bases, with 5 bases between. The germline CDR1 and CDR2 sequences are SGDLS and YYNGEE. The CDR3 DNA follows: TGTGCCAGCAGCGTAGGGGACAGCACAGATACGCAGTATTTT. Translation: CASSVGDSTDTQYF.

The table lists this clonotype with a few counts. The V call is TRBV20-1, the J call TRBJ2-1; 11 bases are shared with TRBD2. The CDR3 loop spans 14 amino acids. J gave up 8 bases and V 6 bases, and 9 bases lay outside the gene matches. CDR1 and CDR2 (germline): DFQATT, SNEGSKA (reference sequence). CDR3 nucleotide sequence: TGCAGTGCCACCACTAGCGGGAGCGTCTATGAGCAGTTCTTC. Protein sequence: CSATTSGSVYEQFF.

Details on this clonotype: A read error may explain this, as a much larger clone is one base away. The chain combines TRBV20-1 with TRBJ2-7; TRBD2 agrees at 10 bases. The CDR3 has 15 amino acids. CDR1 and CDR2 from the germline V gene are DFQATT and SNEGSKA (reference sequence). With 0 bases clipped from V and 1 base from J, the junction kept 3 bases outside the gene matches. The CDR3 reads CSARDGTSVSYEQYF. The DNA for the CDR3 is TGCAGTGCTAGAGACGGGACTAGCGTTTCCTACGAGCAGTACTTC.

This clonotype was counted many times. The rearrangement joins TRBV5-1 to TRBJ2-7; 9 bases map to TRBD1. J lost 1 base, V lost 5 bases, and 4 bases had no gene match. Germline V gene data show CDR1 as SGHRS and CDR2 as YFSETQ. CDR3 size: 14 residues. The CDR3 sequence: CASSFGQGSYEQYF. CDR3 DNA sequence: TGCGCCAGCAGTTTCGGACAGGGGTCCTACGAGCAGTACTTC.

In this sample, this clonotype turned up a few times. The V call is TRBV5-1, the J call TRBJ2-7; 7 nucleotides line up with TRBD1. Germline V gives CDR1 SGHRS, CDR2 YFSETQ. With 0 bases clipped from V and 7 bases from J, the junction kept 1 base outside the gene matches. CDR3 length equals 12 residues. As DNA, the CDR3 is TGCGCCAGCAGCTTGGAGGGGGCTGAGCAGTACTTC. It encodes CASSLEGAEQYF.

In this sample, this clonotype turned up many times. The chain uses TRBV18 and TRBJ2-7, with D tentatively TRBD2 (6 bases). The CDR3 runs 13 residues. Trimming pared 3 bases from V and 6 bases from J, leaving 12 bases between. Germline CDR1 reads KGHSH; CDR2 reads LQKENI. The CDR3: CASSPSRGFEQYF. The CDR3, as DNA: TGTGCCAGCTCACCCTCCCGGGGGTTCGAGCAGTACTTC.

The chain carries TRBV6-1 and TRBJ1-5, with a weak D call TRBD1 (5 bases). Trimming left V 5 bases short and J 2 bases short, with 13 bases between. The germline gives CDR1 MNHNS, CDR2 SASEGT. This CDR3 is 15 amino acids long. CDR3 sequence: CASSPQGFGNQPQHF. The CDR3 DNA sequence: TGTGCCAGCAGTCCCCAGGGTTTTGGCAATCAGCCCCAGCATTTT.

This clonotype came up a few times. This chain connects TRBV29-1 to TRBJ1-3; maybe TRBD1 (5 bases). CDR3 length: 12 residues. The germline V and J ends were trimmed by 5 bases and 5 bases, with 10 bases remaining between them. Germline V CDR1 and CDR2: SQVTM, ANQGSEA. The CDR3 coding sequence is TGCAGCGTTACCGACAGCCGAAACACCATATATTTT. It yields the protein CSVTDSRNTIYF.

V usage is TRBV5-6 and J usage is TRBJ2-7, with 11 bases matching TRBD1. The CDR3 runs to 14 residues. V trimming: 4 bases; J trimming: 4 bases; junction bases outside the gene matches: 4. Germline V gives CDR1 SGHDT, CDR2 YYEEEE. The DNA of the CDR3 is TGTGCCAGCAGCAAAGGGACAGGGGGTTACGAGCAGTACTTC. Encoded protein: CASSKGTGGYEQYF.

In its sample, this clonotype was seen a few times. The chain is built from TRBV20-1 and TRBJ2-1, with 12 positions matching TRBD1. CDR1 and CDR2 (germline): DFQATT, SNEGSKA (reference sequence). Unmatched junction bases numbered 10, after V lost 1 base and J lost 6 bases. CDR3 size: 17 residues. CDR3 loop: CSARATGQGARSNEQFF. The CDR3 nucleotides read TGCAGTGCTAGAGCCACGGGACAGGGGGCGCGGAGCAATGAGCAGTTCTTC.

This clonotype was counted ten times or more. The chain uses TRBV5-5 and TRBJ2-5; D gene unclear. This CDR3 comprises 14 residues. Deletions cut 5 bases from V and 2 bases from J, with 13 bases between. Per germline, CDR1 SGHKS and CDR2 YYEKEE (reference sequence). The CDR3 spells CASRNSAAQETQYF. CDR3 nucleotides: TGTGCCAGCAGGAATTCGGCGGCACAAGAGACCCAGTACTTC.

The chain is built from TRBV7-9 and TRBJ2-1, with a weak D call TRBD2 (7 bases). Per germline, CDR1 SEHNR and CDR2 FQNEAQ (reference sequence). The V end was cut by 4 bases, the J end by 3 bases, with 19 bases between. The length of the CDR3 is 17 residues. CDR3 residues: CASSSGRTAKVYNEQFF. The DNA for the CDR3 is TGTGCCAGCAGCTCCGGGAGGACAGCCAAAGTCTACAATGAGCAGTTCTTC.

The rearrangement uses TRBV5-5 and TRBJ2-1; TRBD1 aligns across 9 bases. CDR3 length: 18 residues. Germline loops: CDR1 SGHKS, CDR2 YYEKEE (reference sequence). V was clipped by 3 bases and J by 0 bases; unmatched bases: 10. Written as DNA, the CDR3 is TGTGCCAGCAGCTGGCTCACGACAGGGGGTAGCTCCTACAATGAGCAGTTCTTC. It specifies CASSWLTTGGSSYNEQFF.

This clonotype was detected ten times or more. The genes are TRBV10-3 and TRBJ2-3; 14 nucleotides agree with TRBD2. Germline V gene sequence: CDR1 ENHRY, CDR2 SYGVKD. This CDR3 region has 15 residues. V dropped 4 bases and J dropped 5; count of bases not matched to a gene: 2. The CDR3: CAISVGLAGGDTQYF. In nucleotides, the CDR3 is TGTGCCATCAGTGTCGGACTAGCGGGGGGAGATACGCAGTATTTT.

The V call is TRBV6-5, the J call TRBJ2-7; TRBD1 agrees at 10 bases. Looked up from germline, CDR1 is MNHEY and CDR2 is SVGAGI. Unmatched junction bases numbered 10, after V lost 2 bases and J lost 3 bases. CDR3 size: 17 residues. DNA for the CDR3: TGTGCCAGCAGTTACCTTTATTCCGGGACAGGGGTCTACGAGCAGTACTTC. Translated: CASSYLYSGTGVYEQYF.

Ten or more counts support this clonotype. J is TRBJ1-2 and V is TRBV29-1; weak D call: TRBD1 (6 bases). V lost 5 bases and J 8 bases, leaving 18 bases between the germline ends. CDR1 and CDR2 (germline): SQVTM, ANQGSEA. This CDR3 spans 13 amino acids. The CDR3 region has the DNA TGCAGCGTTCACCTTCCAGGGGCGGGAGGCTACACCTTC. This translates into CSVHLPGAGGYTF.

This chain joins TRBV5-1 and TRBJ2-1, with TRBD2 matching over 10 bases. CDR1 and CDR2 (germline): SGHRS, YFSETQ. The CDR3 consists of 18 residues. V lost 2 bases, J lost 2 bases, and 10 bases stayed unmatched. CDR3 bases: TGCGCCAGCAGCTTCGAAAGCGGGAGGGCCGACCCCTACAATGAGCAGTTCTTC. This encodes CASSFESGRADPYNEQFF.

The chain employs TRBV5-1 and TRBJ2-7; 8 bases align to TRBD1. The CDR3 is 14 amino acids. Trimming cost V 3 bases and J 6 bases; bases outside gene matches: 8. In germline, CDR1 is SGHRS, CDR2 YFSETQ. In DNA, the CDR3 is TGCGCCAGCAGCTACCAGGGGGCGTCATCCGAGCAGTACTTC. Its protein is CASSYQGASSEQYF. The whole variable domain, filled in from reference TRBV5-1 and TRBJ2-7, reads KAGVTQTPRYLIKTRGQQVTLSCSPISGHRSVSWYQQTPGQGLQFLFEYFSETQRNKGNFPGRFSGRQFSNSRSEMNVSTLELGDSALYLCASSYQGASSEQYFGPGTRLTVT.

This clonotype came up a few times. V is TRBV20-1 and J is TRBJ2-6; D gene unclear. Trimming pared 4 bases from V and 0 bases from J, leaving 4 bases between. The CDR3 is made up of 13 amino acids. Per germline, CDR1 DFQATT and CDR2 SNEGSKA (reference sequence). CDR3 DNA sequence: TGCAGTGCTACGCGCTCTGGGGCCAACGTCCTGACTTTC. Translated, it gives CSATRSGANVLTF.

To note about this clonotype: Just one base apart from a much larger clone, this may be a read error. This sequence joins TRBV14 and TRBJ2-3; D unclear. This CDR3 is built from 15 residues. Trimming removed 2 bases at V and 8 bases at J, with 17 bases between. Germline V gene sequence: CDR1 SGHDN, CDR2 FVKESK. CDR3 sequence reads: CASSQTKDRAATQYF. The CDR3 DNA is TGTGCCAGCAGCCAAACTAAGGACCGCGCCGCTACGCAGTATTTT.

The gene calls are TRBV20-1 and TRBJ2-7, with TRBD1 matching over 7 bases. The CDR3 has 15 amino acids. Germline V CDR1 and CDR2: DFQATT, SNEGSKA (reference sequence). J gave up 3 bases and V 0 bases, and 8 bases lay outside the gene matches. Written as DNA, the CDR3 is TGCAGTGCTAGAGATTCCGGACAGGAACTCTACGAGCAGTACTTC. It codes for CSARDSGQELYEQYF.

This rearrangement joins TRBV4-3 to TRBJ2-1; D is undetermined. Trimming removed 1 base at V and 6 bases at J, with 13 bases between. This CDR3 has 15 residues. The germline V gene has CDR1 LGHNA and CDR2 YSLEER. The DNA of the CDR3 is TGCGCCAGCAGCCAAGGGGTCAGGAAGTCCAATGAGCAGTTCTTC. This gives the protein CASSQGVRKSNEQFF.

This chain links TRBV7-9 with TRBJ2-1; no firm D call. CDR3 length equals 12 residues. Trimming removed 5 bases at V and 8 bases at J, with 10 bases between. The germline CDR1 and CDR2 sequences are SEHNR and FQNEAQ (reference sequence). CDR3 sequence reads: CASSQGPHEQFF. DNA for the CDR3: TGTGCCAGCAGCCAAGGGCCCCATGAGCAGTTCTTC. Filled out from reference TRBV7-9 and TRBJ2-1, the complete variable domain reads DTGVSQNPRHKITKRGQNVTFRCDPISEHNRLYWYRQTLGQGPEFLTYFQNEAQLEKSRLLSDRFSAERPKGSFSTLEIQRTEQGDSAMYLCASSQGPHEQFFGPGTRLTVL.

At least ten counts were recorded for this clonotype. This sequence joins TRBV4-2 and TRBJ1-6, with 12 bases lining up with TRBD1. Germline CDR1 reads LGHNA; CDR2 reads YNFKEQ. The CDR3 runs 17 residues. With V trimmed by 0 bases and J by 7 bases, 4 bases remained unmatched. For the CDR3, the DNA is TGTGCCAGCAGCCAAGAGGGACAGGGGGCAGGGAATTCACCCCTCCACTTT. Translated, it gives CASSQEGQGAGNSPLHF.